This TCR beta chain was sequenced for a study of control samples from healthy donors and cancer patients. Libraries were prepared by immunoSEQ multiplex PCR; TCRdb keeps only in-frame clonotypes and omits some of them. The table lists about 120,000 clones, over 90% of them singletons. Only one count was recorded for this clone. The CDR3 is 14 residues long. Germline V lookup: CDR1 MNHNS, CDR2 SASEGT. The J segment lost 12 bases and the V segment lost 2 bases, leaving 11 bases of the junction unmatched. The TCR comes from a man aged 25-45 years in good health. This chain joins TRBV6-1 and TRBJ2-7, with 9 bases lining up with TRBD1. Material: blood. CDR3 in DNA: TGTGCCAGCAGTGAAATTTTCGGTGGGACAGGGTTGTACTTC. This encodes CASSEIFGGTGLYF.